The rows below give T cell receptor beta chains drawn from one sample of a study of blood T cell repertoires in COVID-19. Only in-frame clones appear in the TCRdb table, and some are missing; sequencing was by immunoSEQ multiplex PCR. The repertoire consists of tens of thousands of clones, with around 78% occurring once and the leading ten covering around a sixth. The sample consisted of peripheral blood. The receptors originated from a human donor in a cohort sampled during active COVID-19. The CDR3 runs from the conserved cysteine through the conserved F or W. Fields, in order: J gene, D gene, V gene, CDR3 length, clone size, CDR3 DNA, CDR3 protein. D genes are given only for firm matches. Clone size is stated in some rows and not others, as once, few, many or a class when expanded.

J: TRBJ2-5
D: TRBD2
V: TRBV24-1
length: 17
size: -
DNA: TGTGCCACCAGTGATTCCTGGACTAGCGGGGGGCCAGGGACCCAGTACTTC
CDR3: CATSDSWTSGGPGTQYF

J: TRBJ2-3
D: TRBD1
V: TRBV10-3
length: 16
size: -
DNA: TGTGCCATCAGTGAGTCGATGGGGACAGGGAGGGATACGCAGTATTTT
CDR3: CAISESMGTGRDTQYF

J: TRBJ2-1
D: TRBD2
V: TRBV24-1
length: 15
size: -
DNA: TGTGCCACCAGTCTGACTAGCGGGGGAGGTAATGAGCAGTTCTTC
CDR3: CATSLTSGGGNEQFF

J: TRBJ1-1
D: TRBD1
V: TRBV9
length: 17
size: -
DNA: TGTGCCAGCAGCGTATCCCCTCAGGGGGAAGGGGGCTATGAAGCTTTCTTT
CDR3: CASSVSPQGEGGYEAFF

J: TRBJ2-3
D: TRBD2
V: TRBV5-1
length: 17
size: -
DNA: TGCGCCAGCAGCCCATATACTAGCGGGGGGCGCACAGATACGCAGTATTTT
CDR3: CASSPYTSGGRTDTQYF

J: TRBJ2-7
D: -
V: TRBV6-5
length: 12
size: -
DNA: TGTGCCAGCAGTTTCCTCTCCTACGAGCAGTACTTC
CDR3: CASSFLSYEQYF

J: TRBJ1-2
D: -
V: TRBV28
length: 16
size: -
DNA: TGTGCCAGCAGTTCCCCCCGGGACACCCTGAACTATGGCTACACCTTC
CDR3: CASSSPRDTLNYGYTF

J: TRBJ1-1
D: TRBD1
V: TRBV30
length: 17
size: -
DNA: TGTGCCTGGAGCCTAATGTGGGGCAGGGGGCGCGTCGCTGAAGCTTTCTTT
CDR3: CAWSLMWGRGRVAEAFF

J: TRBJ2-5
D: -
V: TRBV25-1
length: 11
size: -
DNA: TGTGCCAGCAGTCCGTTTGAGACCCAGTACTTC
CDR3: CASSPFETQYF

J: TRBJ1-5
D: -
V: TRBV4-1
length: 13
size: -
DNA: TGCGCCAGCAGCTCACAGGAGAATCAGCCCCAGCATTTT
CDR3: CASSSQENQPQHF

J: TRBJ1-1
D: TRBD1
V: TRBV11-3
length: 15
size: -
DNA: TGTGCCAGCAGCCCGCGGACAGGGACGGGCACTGAAGCTTTCTTT
CDR3: CASSPRTGTGTEAFF

J: TRBJ1-6
D: TRBD1
V: TRBV27
length: 16
size: -
DNA: TGTGCCAGCAGTCCAAGCAGGGGGCGCGTGGATTCACCCCTCCACTTT
CDR3: CASSPSRGRVDSPLHF

J: TRBJ2-3
D: -
V: TRBV2
length: 16
size: -
DNA: TGTGCCAGCAGTGAAGGTTGGAGGGGCATCACAGATACGCAGTATTTT
CDR3: CASSEGWRGITDTQYF

J: TRBJ2-1
D: TRBD2
V: TRBV25-1
length: 18
size: -
DNA: TGTGCCAGCAGTGAATATCAGGGAGGGCCGGCGAGCTACAATGAGCAGTTCTTC
CDR3: CASSEYQGGPASYNEQFF

J: TRBJ1-5
D: -
V: TRBV7-8
length: 14
size: once
DNA: TGTGCCAGCAGCGCCGGGGGAGGCAATCAGCCCCAGCATTTT
CDR3: CASSAGGGNQPQHF

J: TRBJ1-2
D: TRBD1
V: TRBV5-5
length: 14
size: -
DNA: TGTGCCAGCAGCCCCCAGACAGGGCGATATGGCTACACCTTC
CDR3: CASSPQTGRYGYTF

J: TRBJ2-3
D: TRBD2
V: TRBV4-3
length: 16
size: -
DNA: TGCGCCAGCAGCCAAGCACAGCGGGAGGGGTCAGATACGCAGTATTTT
CDR3: CASSQAQREGSDTQYF

J: TRBJ1-6
D: TRBD1
V: TRBV30
length: 14
size: -
DNA: TGTGCCTGGACCCACCTGGACAGGGTTTCACCCCTCCACTTT
CDR3: CAWTHLDRVSPLHF

J: TRBJ1-6
D: -
V: TRBV5-1
length: 14
size: -
DNA: TGCGCCAGCAGTCAAGGACAACAGGATTCACCCCTCCACTTT
CDR3: CASSQGQQDSPLHF

J: TRBJ1-5
D: -
V: TRBV28
length: 15
size: -
DNA: TGTGCCAGCAGTTTATGGGTGGAGGGCAATCAGCCCCAGCATTTT
CDR3: CASSLWVEGNQPQHF

J: TRBJ1-3
D: -
V: TRBV6-5
length: 13
size: -
DNA: TGTGCCAGTAGTTTGAGCTCTGGAAACACCATATATTTT
CDR3: CASSLSSGNTIYF

J: TRBJ1-2
D: TRBD1
V: TRBV12-3/TRBV12-4
length: 13
size: -
DNA: TGTGCCAGCAGGGCGACAGGGAAGGCTGGCTACACCTTC
CDR3: CASRATGKAGYTF

J: TRBJ1-5
D: -
V: TRBV30
length: 13
size: many
DNA: TGTGCCTGGAGCCCAGGGCCGAGTCAGCCCCAGCATTTT
CDR3: CAWSPGPSQPQHF

J: TRBJ2-5
D: -
V: TRBV4-1
length: 15
size: -
DNA: TGCGCCAGCAGCCAAGAGGACAGTTACCAAGAGACCCAGTACTTC
CDR3: CASSQEDSYQETQYF

J: TRBJ1-2
D: -
V: TRBV28
length: 13
size: -
DNA: TGTGCCAGCAACTGGTCAGGGAATGATGGCTACACCTTC
CDR3: CASNWSGNDGYTF

J: TRBJ2-3
D: -
V: TRBV27
length: 14
size: -
DNA: TGTGCCAGCAGTTTAAAGGGGGGGGCAGATACGCAGTATTTT
CDR3: CASSLKGGADTQYF

J: TRBJ2-7
D: TRBD1
V: TRBV28
length: 16
size: -
DNA: TGTGCCAGCAGCCCGACAGGGGGCGAAGAGTCCTACGAGCAGTACTTC
CDR3: CASSPTGGEESYEQYF

J: TRBJ2-1
D: -
V: TRBV6-5
length: 13
size: -
DNA: TGTGCCAGCACCACCAACTATAACAATGAGCAGTTCTTC
CDR3: CASTTNYNNEQFF

J: TRBJ2-1
D: -
V: TRBV25-1
length: 16
size: few
DNA: TGTGCCAGCAGTGAATACTGGGCAGGGGAATCCAATGAGCAGTTCTTC
CDR3: CASSEYWAGESNEQFF

J: TRBJ1-2
D: -
V: TRBV19
length: 14
size: -
DNA: TGTGCCAGTAGTATAGAGTCCACAGACTATGGCTACACCTTC
CDR3: CASSIESTDYGYTF

J: TRBJ2-3
D: -
V: TRBV2
length: 14
size: -
DNA: TGTGCCAGCAAGAGCGGGCTTAGCACAGATACGCAGTATTTT
CDR3: CASKSGLSTDTQYF

J: TRBJ2-1
D: TRBD2
V: TRBV14
length: 17
size: -
DNA: TGTGCCAGCAGCCAAGAGGGACTAGCGGGATTAGTCAATGAGCAGTTCTTC
CDR3: CASSQEGLAGLVNEQFF